These 8 T cell receptor beta chains share one sample of origin, sequenced in a study of blood T cell repertoires in COVID-19. Assay: immunoSEQ multiplex PCR; the TCRdb copy retains only in-frame clones and omits some. The profile covers around 49,000 clones, with 90% to 95% appearing a single time and around 1% taken by the ten largest. The sample consisted of peripheral blood. These receptors came from a man aged 55-75 years with COVID-19, enrolled during active disease.

The rearrangement links TRBV6-5 to TRBJ2-7, with 12 bases identical to TRBD2. The J segment lost 9 bases and the V segment lost 4 bases, leaving 4 bases of the junction unmatched. Per germline, CDR1 MNHEY and CDR2 SVGAGI. The CDR3 totals 13 residues. CDR3 nucleotides: TGTGCCAGCAGTTGGACTAGCGGGACGGCGCAGTACTTC. It encodes CASSWTSGTAQYF.

This clone was found once. V and J are TRBV11-2 and TRBJ2-2; D may be TRBD2 (5 bases). V gave up 2 bases and J gave up 2 bases, with 9 bases separating them. Germline V lookup: CDR1 SGHAT, CDR2 FQNNGV. The CDR3 length is 15 residues. The CDR3 DNA reads as TGTGCCAGCAGCTTACTAGCTTCAAACACCGGGGAGCTGTTTTTT. Translation gives CASSLLASNTGELFF.

The chain uses TRBV5-1 and TRBJ1-4; a weak D match, TRBD1 (6 bases). The CDR3 is made up of 14 amino acids. The ends were cut back, 0 bases at V and 6 bases at J, with 9 bases in the middle. Germline CDR1 is SGHRS and CDR2 is YFSETQ. CDR3 loop: CASSLGRGDEKLFF. CDR3 sequence (DNA): TGCGCCAGCAGCTTGGGCAGGGGTGATGAAAAACTGTTTTTT.

The gene calls are TRBV19 and TRBJ1-1; 11 bases line up with TRBD1. This CDR3 is built from 16 residues. Per the germline V gene, CDR1 is LNHDA and CDR2 is SQIVND (reference sequence). Losses at the gene ends were 5 bases for V and 0 bases for J; bases not matched to a gene: 5. DNA for the CDR3: TGTGCCAGTAGTCGGACAGGGGGCGAAGTGAACACTGAAGCTTTCTTT. As protein: CASSRTGGEVNTEAFF.

V gene TRBV18 combines with J gene TRBJ2-7; the D gene is possibly TRBD1 (5 bases). With 0 bases removed from V and 0 bases from J, the gap between germline ends came to 9 bases. The germline CDR1 and CDR2 sequences are KGHSH and LQKENI. The CDR3 is 15 residues long. The CDR3 DNA reads as TGTGCCAGCTCACCACCTACAGGTAGCTCCTACGAGCAGTACTTC. Amino acids: CASSPPTGSSYEQYF.

The chain has TRBV6-2 or TRBV6-3 and TRBJ1-1; perhaps TRBD1 as D (5 bases). This CDR3 is built from 16 residues. The V and J ends lost 0 bases and 0 bases respectively, with 11 bases between them. The germline CDR1 and CDR2 sequences are MNHEY and SVGEGT. DNA for the CDR3: TGTGCCAGCAGTTACTCGAACACAGGCCTGAACACTGAAGCTTTCTTT. Its protein product is CASSYSNTGLNTEAFF.

The rearrangement joins TRBV5-6 to TRBJ1-2; weak D call: TRBD1 (6 bases). The CDR3 runs 15 residues. Deletions cut 0 bases from V and 4 bases from J, with 13 bases between. The germline V gene encodes CDR1 SGHDT and CDR2 YYEEEE. CDR3 amino acids: CASSLEAGAVYGYTF. As DNA, the CDR3 is TGTGCCAGCAGCTTGGAGGCAGGGGCAGTCTATGGCTACACCTTC.

The chain combines TRBV2 with TRBJ2-7, with TRBD1 as a possible D gene (5 bases). The CDR3 has 12 residues. V dropped 1 base and J dropped 6 bases, with 7 bases sitting between them. CDR1 is SNHLY and CDR2 is FYNNEI in the germline V gene. The chain's CDR3 is CASSEGQLEQYF. The CDR3 region has the DNA TGTGCCAGCAGTGAAGGACAGCTCGAGCAGTACTTC.